This TCR beta chain was obtained from a study of T cell changes during pregnancy in multiple sclerosis (dated by TCRdb to the late 2010s). About the study as a whole: The study examined how the T cell repertoire changed over the course of pregnancy in women with multiple sclerosis.

Turning to this clone: This receptor's antigen is unknown. The input lacks base qualities; no much larger clone sits a single base away.

The protocol used for the library was the immunoSEQ multiplex PCR assay. As stored in TCRdb, this immuneACCESS dataset retains in-frame rearrangements with V and J assigned. A fraction of the clones does not appear; measured against another copy, unresolved V genes explain less than half of the discrepancy, and the remainder lacks a known reason. The sample contains fewer than 90,000 clones, 94% of them found a single time. Around 1.8% of the sample is taken by the ten largest. V drops 3 bases and J drops 6 bases, leaving 6 bases in between. The germline V gene specifies SGHRS as CDR1 and YFSETQ as CDR2. Taken from cysteine to phenylalanine, the CDR3 has 12 residues. Only CDR3 DNA remains: 36 bases, in frame from the first base.

The rearranged chain carries TRBV5-1 and TRBJ2-2; no D segment can be confidently identified. This clonotype originated in a female donor in good health, enrolled as a control in a pregnancy study. This specimen consisted of peripheral blood, obtained after pregnancy. This receptor carries the CDR3 CASSSDSGELFF. The nucleotide sequence reads as follows: TGCGCCAGCAGCTCCGACTCCGGGGAGCTGTTTTTT.